This entry lists 11 T cell receptor beta chains sequenced from one sample in a study of cytomegalovirus exposure and HLA in healthy donors. PCR used 60 Vbeta primers and 13 Jbeta primers. The protocol was immunoSEQ multiplex PCR, while the TCRdb copy is restricted to in-frame clones and leaves out a portion. The sample has 200,000 or so clones, roughly four fifths seen once. The source material was PBMCs. The receptors were gathered from a woman in her 50s in good health and CMV-seropositive.

The chain uses TRBV25-1 and TRBJ2-5, with 8 positions matching TRBD1. The CDR3 is made up of 14 amino acids. Germline CDR1 is MGHDK and CDR2 is SYGVNS. V lost 6 bases and J lost 3; bases outside the gene matches: 6. The CDR3 protein is CASSVDRAEETQYF. The CDR3 DNA sequence: TGTGCCAGCAGCGTGGACAGGGCCGAAGAGACCCAGTACTTC.

The V call is TRBV5-1, the J call TRBJ2-3; D is uncertain. The CDR3 sequence is 13 residues long. V lost 3 bases and J 9 bases, leaving 14 bases between the germline ends. The V gene's germline CDR1 is SGHRS and CDR2 YFSETQ. This chain's CDR3 is CASSSTGERTQYF. CDR3 bases: TGCGCCAGCAGCTCGACTGGTGAAAGGACGCAGTATTTT.

The chain recombines TRBV7-2 with TRBJ2-3; perhaps TRBD1 as D (5 bases). Germline V gene sequence: CDR1 SGHTA, CDR2 FQGNSA. Trimming stripped 5 bases from V and 5 bases from J, with 20 bases between. CDR3 length equals 16 residues. CDR3 coding DNA: TGTGCCAGCAGCCCCGCCCTCGCCGCAAGGGGAGATACGCAGTATTTT. Its translation is CASSPALAARGDTQYF.

The chain couples TRBV2 to TRBJ2-1; 9 bases align to TRBD1. CDR1 SNHLY and CDR2 FYNNEI come from the germline V gene. The CDR3 runs 13 residues. Trimming took 11 bases from V and 2 from J; bases not matched to a gene: 4. The CDR3 region has the DNA TGTGCCGTCCGGGACAGGGCCTACAATGAGCAGTTCTTC. As protein: CAVRDRAYNEQFF. The whole variable domain, remainder taken from reference TRBV2 and TRBJ2-1, is EPEVTQTPSHQVTQMGQEVILRCVPISNHLYFYWYRQILGQKVEFLVSFYNNEISEKSEIFDDQFSVERPDGSNFTLKIRSTKLEDSAMYFCAVRDRAYNEQFFGPGTRLTVL.

The rearrangement uses TRBV28 and TRBJ1-1; D call uncertain. V was pared by 8 bases and J by 1 base, with 11 bases between. Germline loops: CDR1 MDHEN, CDR2 SYDVKM. This CDR3 contains 13 residues. The CDR3 protein is CASWLNTNTEAFF. The DNA of the CDR3 is TGTGCCAGCTGGCTTAACACGAACACTGAAGCTTTCTTT.

The rearrangement uses TRBV7-8 and TRBJ2-2, with 7 bases that match TRBD1. This CDR3 is built from 13 residues. Trimming cost V 4 bases and J 14 bases; bases outside gene matches: 10. Germline V gene data show CDR1 as SGHVS and CDR2 as FQNEAQ. DNA of the CDR3: TGTGCCAGCAGCTGGGGCAGGGAAGGGGGCCTGTTTTTT. Protein sequence: CASSWGREGGLFF.

The chain links TRBV27 to TRBJ2-3, with TRBD2 as a possible D gene (7 bases). CDR1 and CDR2 from the germline V gene are MNHEY and SMNVEV (reference sequence). V gave up 3 bases and J gave up 4 bases, with 20 bases separating them. This CDR3 has 17 residues. This CDR3 reads CASSFLAVAGAPDTQYF. The CDR3 region has the DNA TGTGCCAGCAGTTTTCTGGCGGTTGCGGGGGCCCCAGATACGCAGTATTTT.

This clone occurred once. V and J are TRBV5-4 and TRBJ2-6; TRBD1 is a possible D gene (6 bases). This CDR3 comprises 16 residues. Germline CDR1 and CDR2: SGHNT and YYREEE (reference sequence). V was shortened by 4 bases and J by 0 bases, with 11 bases between the two germline ends. Written as DNA, the CDR3 is TGTGCCAGCAGCCCACAGGGCCTCTCTGGGGCCAACGTCCTGACTTTC. Translated: CASSPQGLSGANVLTF.

This clone appeared a few times. The chain uses TRBV11-3 and TRBJ1-6, with TRBD1 identical over 10 bases. Losses at the gene ends were 5 bases for V and 9 bases for J; bases not matched to a gene: 4. This CDR3 is built from 14 residues. Germline CDR1 SGHNT, CDR2 YENEEA. CDR3 protein: CASSLGQGGSPLHF. The CDR3 region has the DNA TGTGCCAGCAGCCTCGGACAGGGGGGTTCACCCCTCCACTTT.

This chain links TRBV7-6 with TRBJ1-2, with 9 bases fitting TRBD1. The length of the CDR3 is 16 residues. Germline assignment: CDR1 SGHVS and CDR2 FNYEAQ. V shed 1 base, J shed 1 base, and the junction held 4 bases outside the gene matches. Written as DNA, the CDR3 is TGTGCCAGCAGCTTAGGGGGGACAGGGTTTAACTATGGCTACACCTTC. Protein: CASSLGGTGFNYGYTF.

The chain employs TRBV18 and TRBJ1-2, with D uncertain. Trimming pared 4 bases from V and 0 bases from J, leaving 12 bases between. The germline CDR1 and CDR2 sequences are KGHSH and LQKENI. This CDR3 comprises 15 residues. CDR3 DNA sequence: TGTGCCAGCTCACAACGGCGGGAAACTAACTATGGCTACACCTTC. This encodes CASSQRRETNYGYTF. The full variable domain, its missing parts supplied by reference TRBV18 and TRBJ1-2, is NAGVMQNPRHLVRRRGQEARLRCSPMKGHSHVYWYRQLPEEGLKFMVYLQKENIIDESGMPKERFSAEFPKEGPSILRIQQVVRGDSAAYFCASSQRRETNYGYTFGSGTRLTVV.